This section outlines one T cell receptor (beta chain) sequence together with its context. The source of the sample is a study of blood T cell repertoires in COVID-19. Across the study: Spain, Italy and the United States supplied samples that represented acute and convalescent COVID-19. Nucleic acid was either cDNA or gDNA, and it came from T cells, B-cell-depleted T cells, or PBMCs.

Per the authors' pipeline: Estimated nucleated cell counts came from reference gene primer amplification. Assay: immunoSEQ multiplex PCR; the TCRdb copy retains only in-frame clones and omits some. The V and J calls and the clone size are those of that table, but D and trimming were determined from the DNA. The repertoire holds some 150,000 clones, with under 90% as singletons. The CDR3 loop spans 16 amino acids. Germline V gene lookup returns CDR1 LNHNV and CDR2 YYDKDF (reference sequence). V trimming: 2 bases; J trimming: 0 bases; junction bases outside the gene matches: 5. What was sequenced was peripheral blood. The clonotype was recovered from a woman older than 75 in a cohort sampled during active or convalescent COVID-19. J is TRBJ2-3 and V is TRBV15; TRBD1 matches 7 bases. CDR3 residues: CATSRRGTESTDTQYF. CDR3 nucleotide sequence: TGTGCCACCAGCAGACGAGGGACAGAGAGCACAGATACGCAGTATTTT.